This T cell receptor (beta chain) was observed in a study of Tregs in tolerant kidney transplant recipients. Broader study findings: Changing PCR primers prevented nucleotide comparison between some patients' samples.

The protocol was immunoSEQ multiplex PCR, while the TCRdb copy is restricted to in-frame clones and leaves out a portion. The sample has about 50,000 clones, roughly 89% seen once. Related graft donors supplied nonmyeloablative bone marrow transplants, and mixed chimerism was transient. J gave up 7 bases and V 5 bases, and 12 bases lay outside the gene matches. This CDR3 has 16 residues. From germline, CDR1 is SGHVS and CDR2 FNYEAQ. Comment on this clone: What it binds is not known.

The TCR sequence derives from a human patient who received a combined kidney and bone marrow transplant. A subset of T cells may come from the graft donor. The rearrangement links TRBV7-6 to TRBJ2-2, with 8 bases fitting TRBD1. The material was CD8+ T cells from blood (PBMCs), obtained 12 months after the transplant. CDR3: CASSGPGGPRIGELFF. DNA of the CDR3: TGTGCCAGCAGCGGACCAGGGGGCCCCAGGATCGGGGAGCTGTTTTTT.